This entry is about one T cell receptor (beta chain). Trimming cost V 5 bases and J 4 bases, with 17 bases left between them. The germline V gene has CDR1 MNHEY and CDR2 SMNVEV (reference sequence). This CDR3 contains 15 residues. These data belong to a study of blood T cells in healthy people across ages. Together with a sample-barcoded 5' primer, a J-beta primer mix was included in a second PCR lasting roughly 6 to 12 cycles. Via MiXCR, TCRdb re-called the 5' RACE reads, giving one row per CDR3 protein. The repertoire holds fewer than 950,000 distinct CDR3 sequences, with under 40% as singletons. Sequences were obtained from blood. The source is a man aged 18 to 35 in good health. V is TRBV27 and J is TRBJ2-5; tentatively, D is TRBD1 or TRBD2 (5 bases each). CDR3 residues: CASSLIGAGRETQYF. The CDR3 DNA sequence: TGTGCCAGCAGTCTCATAGGGGCAGGGAGAGAGACCCAGTACTTC.